This entry lists 4 T cell receptor beta chains sequenced from one sample in a study of blood T cell repertoires in COVID-19. Sequencing used immunoSEQ multiplex PCR; TCRdb keeps in-frame clones, though not all of them. The sample contains tens of thousands of clones, about 86% of which appear only once. The specimen sequenced was peripheral blood. All receptors derive from a woman in her sixties or seventies with acute or convalescent COVID-19.

The J gene is TRBJ2-5, the V gene TRBV18; unclear D gene. The CDR3 consists of 13 residues. Per germline, CDR1 KGHSH and CDR2 LQKENI. The V end lost 1 base, the J end lost 1 base, and 4 bases lay between the germline ends. The CDR3 sequence: CASSPRSQETQYF. The CDR3 DNA is TGTGCCAGCTCACCACGCAGCCAAGAGACCCAGTACTTC.

The chain is built from TRBV30 and TRBJ1-1, with 7 bases matching TRBD1. V was pared by 3 bases and J by 5 bases, with 9 bases of the junction left unmatched. There are 14 residues in the CDR3. CDR1 is GTSNPN and CDR2 is SVGIG in the germline V gene (reference sequence). The CDR3 here is CAWRQGTRPTEAFF. The CDR3 nucleotides read TGTGCCTGGAGACAGGGGACGCGTCCAACTGAAGCTTTCTTT. Full variable domain (missing parts from reference TRBV30 and TRBJ1-1): SQTIHQWPATLVQPVGSPLSLECTVEGTSNPNLYWYRQAAGRGLQLLFYSVGIGQISSEVPQNLSASRPQDRQFILSSKKLLLSDSGFYLCAWRQGTRPTEAFFGQGTRLTVV.

The chain uses TRBV18 and TRBJ2-5; 9 bases align to TRBD2. The CDR3 loop spans 15 amino acids. The germline CDR1 and CDR2 sequences are KGHSH and LQKENI. With 5 bases clipped from V and 1 base from J, the junction kept 5 bases outside the gene matches. The CDR3 loop reads CASSSLAGVQETQYF. DNA for the CDR3: TGTGCCAGCTCATCTTTAGCGGGAGTCCAAGAGACCCAGTACTTC.

This clone was recorded a few times. The J gene is TRBJ2-1, the V gene TRBV6-2 or TRBV6-3; 7 positions match TRBD2. This CDR3 spans 16 amino acids. V trimming: 5 bases; J trimming: 2 bases; junction bases outside the gene matches: 9. The germline V gene has CDR1 MNHEY and CDR2 SVGEGT. The CDR3 protein is CASSKRDSKAYNEQFF. The CDR3 DNA follows: TGTGCCAGCAGTAAGCGGGACTCCAAGGCCTACAATGAGCAGTTCTTC.